The rows below give T cell receptor beta chains drawn from one sample of a study of OX40 agonist ivuxolimab in advanced cancers. Measured with immunoSEQ multiplex PCR; TCRdb has only the in-frame clones, and not every one. This sample has over 50,000 clones, with about 89% found just once. Sequenced material: CD4+ or CD8+ T cells sorted from blood, taken in a trial of the OX40 agonist ivuxolimab. These receptors were taken from an adult with an advanced solid tumor such as melanoma, head and neck, liver or kidney cancer. Both conserved end residues are part of each CDR3. Fields, in order: D gene, clone size, J gene, CDR3 length, V gene, CDR3 DNA, CDR3 protein. D genes are given only for firm matches. Clone size is given for some rows only: seen once, a few or many times, or a class if the clone is expanded.

- - TRBJ2-2 14 TRBV2 TGTGCCACCTCCACAGATGCGAACACCGGGGAGCTGTTTTTT CATSTDANTGELFF
TRBD1 - TRBJ1-2 13 TRBV18 TGTGCCAGCTTAAAACCGACAGGGGATGGCTACACCTTC CASLKPTGDGYTF
- - TRBJ2-7 13 TRBV27 TGTGCCAGCAGTTTATCACAATCCTACGAGCAGTACTTC CASSLSQSYEQYF
- - TRBJ2-2 13 TRBV28 TGTGCCAGCAGTTTGCCATACACCGGGGAGCTGTTTTTT CASSLPYTGELFF
- once TRBJ2-1 15 TRBV2 TGTGCCAGCAGTGAAGCGCTTAGGGACACCAATGAGCAGTTCTTC CASSEALRDTNEQFF
- - TRBJ1-1 14 TRBV15 TGTGCCACCAGCAGAGATATTGGGCAGCTTGAAGCTTTCTTT CATSRDIGQLEAFF
- - TRBJ1-1 13 TRBV2 TGTGCCAGCATGGGACTTTCGAACACTGAAGCTTTCTTT CASMGLSNTEAFF
- - TRBJ1-2 14 TRBV9 TGTGCCAGCAGCGTGACGGGGGGAAACTATGGCTACACCTTC CASSVTGGNYGYTF
- - TRBJ2-2 14 TRBV5-1 TGCGCCAGCAGCCGGTCCGCGAACACCGGGGAGCTGTTTTTT CASSRSANTGELFF
TRBD1 - TRBJ1-4 14 TRBV19 TGTGCCAGTAGTTCCGGGACAGGGGAGGAAAAACTGTTTTTT CASSSGTGEEKLFF
- - TRBJ1-1 14 TRBV27 TGTGCCAGCAGTTTGGCAGGGCAAAACACTGAAGCTTTCTTT CASSLAGQNTEAFF
TRBD2 - TRBJ2-1 16 TRBV29-1 TGCAGCGCATTGGGACTAGCGGCCCCTTCCTACAATGAGCAGTTCTTC CSALGLAAPSYNEQFF
- once TRBJ2-7 14 TRBV5-5 TGTGCCAGCAGCTTGGTCGGGACCTCCTACGAGCAGTACTTC CASSLVGTSYEQYF
- few TRBJ2-5 17 TRBV5-4 TGTGCCAGCAGCCTGGAGGGGCAGGGGATGGTTGGGGAGACCCAGTACTTC CASSLEGQGMVGETQYF
- - TRBJ1-2 14 TRBV29-1 TGCAGCGTTGAAGATCCGTCGGGGGGGGACGGCTACACCTTC CSVEDPSGGDGYTF
- - TRBJ2-2 15 TRBV27 TGTGCCAGCAGTTTGGGCGGTGAGAACACCGGGGAGCTGTTTTTT CASSLGGENTGELFF
- - TRBJ2-1 14 TRBV6-6 TGTGCCAGCAGTGGCCAGGCCCCCTACAATGAGCAGTTCTTC CASSGQAPYNEQFF
TRBD2 - TRBJ2-7 17 TRBV7-9 TGTGCCAGCAGTCCGACTAGCGGGAGGGCCGCTATCAGCGAGCAGTACTTC CASSPTSGRAAISEQYF
- - TRBJ2-3 17 TRBV7-8 TGTGCCAGCAGCTTAGAGCCGACAGGATCTCTCACAGATACGCAGTATTTT CASSLEPTGSLTDTQYF
- - TRBJ1-1 15 TRBV6-5 TGTGCCAGCAGTTACGGCCAACAGGCGAACACTGAAGCTTTCTTT CASSYGQQANTEAFF
- - TRBJ1-4 12 TRBV11-2 TGTGCCAGCAGCTTATTAAATGAAAAACTGTTTTTT CASSLLNEKLFF
- - TRBJ2-1 11 TRBV27 TGTGCCAGCAGTCAGTACAATGAGCAGTTCTTC CASSQYNEQFF
- - TRBJ2-5 11 TRBV6-6 TGTGCCAGCACCCTCGGAGAGACCCAGTACTTC CASTLGETQYF
- - TRBJ2-2 15 TRBV11-2 TGTGCCAGCAGCTTGGTGGGAGGCGGCACCGGGGAGCTGTTTTTT CASSLVGGGTGELFF
- - TRBJ2-7 13 TRBV7-7 TGTGCTAGCAGCTTAGTGTCAGGGAGAGAGCAGTACTTC CASSLVSGREQYF
- - TRBJ1-4 14 TRBV19 TGTGCCAGTAAGTCGGCAGGGTACTATGAAAAACTGTTTTTT CASKSAGYYEKLFF
TRBD2 once TRBJ2-2 17 TRBV15 TGTGCCACCAGCAGAGATATCGGACTAGGATGGACCGGGGAGCTGTTTTTT CATSRDIGLGWTGELFF
- - TRBJ1-5 13 TRBV7-9 TGTGCCAGCAGCCCTTTCGACAGTCAGCCCCAGCATTTT CASSPFDSQPQHF
TRBD2 - TRBJ2-7 14 TRBV19 TGTGCCAGTAGTATGGTCGACGGGGGGTACGAGCAGTACTTC CASSMVDGGYEQYF
- - TRBJ2-3 15 TRBV27 TGTGCCAGCAGTTCCTTGAGGGGCGCGGTTGATACGCAGTATTTT CASSSLRGAVDTQYF
TRBD1 few TRBJ1-2 14 TRBV6-6 TGTGCCAGCAGTTACAGTACAGGGGGCTATGGCTACACCTTC CASSYSTGGYGYTF
- - TRBJ2-7 14 TRBV6-5 TGTGCCAGCAGTCCATTCGGGGAGCTTTACGAGCAGTACTTC CASSPFGELYEQYF
- - TRBJ1-2 12 TRBV2 TGTGCCAGCCTGACAGCAAGCTATGGCTACACCTTC CASLTASYGYTF
- - TRBJ2-2 12 TRBV9 TGTGCCAGCAGCGCTTCCGCCGGGGAGCTGTTTTTT CASSASAGELFF
- - TRBJ2-7 15 TRBV27 TGTGCCAGCAGTTTATTGGGCGACGGGTCATACGAGCAGTACTTC CASSLLGDGSYEQYF
- - TRBJ2-5 13 TRBV5-6 TGTGCCAGCAGCTTGGTAGGGGAAGAGACCCAGTACTTC CASSLVGEETQYF
TRBD2 - TRBJ2-7 16 TRBV4-1 TGCGCCAGCAGCCAAGATCGTAGCGGGAGTGGTTACGAGCAGTACTTC CASSQDRSGSGYEQYF
TRBD1 - TRBJ2-7 14 TRBV27 TGTGCCATCAAAGCCGGGACAGGGGATAGTGAGCAGTACTTC CAIKAGTGDSEQYF
- - TRBJ2-1 22 TRBV5-1 TGCGCCAGCAGCTCCCAGGATAGGAGGCGGGTTGTGATCCCCCCCTACTACAATGAGCAGTTCTTC CASSSQDRRRVVIPPYYNEQFF
- - TRBJ1-6 14 TRBV15 TGTGCCACCAGCAGAGCAGGGCCTAATTCACCCCTCCACTTT CATSRAGPNSPLHF
- - TRBJ1-4 17 TRBV4-3 TGCGCCAGCAGCCAAGAGGGCCCCCCTGCAACTAATGAAAAACTGTTTTTT CASSQEGPPATNEKLFF
TRBD2 - TRBJ2-5 21 TRBV18 TGTGCCAGCTCACCACCGCCCATTTACTATCTAGCGGGTGGTTTCAAAGAGACCCAGTACTTC CASSPPPIYYLAGGFKETQYF
TRBD2 few TRBJ2-1 16 TRBV5-6 TGTGCCAGCAGCTTGGACCCTAGCGGGATTCGAAATGAGCAGTTCTTC CASSLDPSGIRNEQFF
- - TRBJ1-1 14 TRBV11-3 TGTGCCAGCAGCCCCCGGACACCCAACACTGAAGCTTTCTTT CASSPRTPNTEAFF
- - TRBJ2-5 12 TRBV30 TGTGCCTGGAGAGGCCTGCAAGAGACCCAGTACTTC CAWRGLQETQYF
- - TRBJ2-1 11 TRBV4-1 TGCGCCAGCAGCAACACAGAGGAGCAGTTCTTC CASSNTEEQFF
- - TRBJ1-2 14 TRBV10-3 TGTGCCATCAGTGAGTCGGGAACAGCGGCGGGCTACACCTTC CAISESGTAAGYTF
- - TRBJ2-7 17 TRBV4-3 TGCGCCAGCAGCCAAGATCGGGCTAGCGCCCTTACCTACGAGCAGTACTTC CASSQDRASALTYEQYF
TRBD1 - TRBJ2-1 16 TRBV13 TGTGCCAGCAGCTTAGAAGACAGGGTCAACTACAATGAGCAGTTCTTC CASSLEDRVNYNEQFF
- - TRBJ1-4 15 TRBV19 TGTGCCAGTAGTAGTCTCGTGTCGGGTAGGGAAAAACTGTTTTTT CASSSLVSGREKLFF